The 19 T cell receptor beta chains below were found in one sample sequenced in a study of identical twins. One entry per CDR3 protein results from TCRdb running MiXCR on the 5' RACE reads. The sample gives more than 400,000 distinct CDR3 sequences, roughly 15% of which show up once; about 0.47% is in the top ten. This same sample was also part of a study on yellow fever vaccine responses in identical twins.

The sample comprised CD4+ T cells sorted from blood. All receptors come from a woman aged 18-30 years in good health.

This clonotype was seen only a few times. The chain carries TRBV10-3 and TRBJ1-2; possible D gene TRBD1, 5 bases. This CDR3 is built from 14 residues. Germline V CDR1 and CDR2: ENHRY, SYGVKD. V shed 6 bases and J shed 8 bases, with 19 bases lying between them. The CDR3 reads CAISDGQLVVGYTF. Here the CDR3 DNA reads TGTGCCATCAGCGACGGACAACTTGTGGTGGGCTACACCTTC.

This clonotype occurred a few times. The J gene is TRBJ1-2, the V gene TRBV11-1; 10 bases align to TRBD1. Germline V gives CDR1 SGHAT, CDR2 FQDESV (reference sequence). The CDR3 totals 18 residues. The V segment lost 2 bases and the J segment 4 bases; nucleotides outside the gene matches: 13. CDR3 sequence reads: CASSLWSLPGQGIYGYTF. CDR3 nucleotide sequence: TGTGCCAGCAGCTTATGGTCGTTACCGGGACAGGGGATCTATGGCTACACCTTC. The entire variable domain, with the rest obtained from reference TRBV11-1 and TRBJ1-2, is as follows: EAEVAQSPRYKITEKSQAVAFWCDPISGHATLYWYRQILGQGPELLVQFQDESVVDDSQLPKDRFSAERLKGVDSTLKIQPAELGDSAMYLCASSLWSLPGQGIYGYTFGSGTRLTVV.

The rearrangement links TRBV7-8 to TRBJ2-2, with 7 bases that match TRBD1. V gave up 6 bases and J gave up 4 bases; unmatched junction bases: 8. CDR1 is SGHVS and CDR2 is FQNEAQ in the germline V gene. CDR3 length: 15 residues. The CDR3 nucleotides read TGTGCCAGCAGGTTTACGGGACAGTCCACCGGGGAGCTGTTTTTT. This translates into CASRFTGQSTGELFF.

A few counts support this clonotype. The chain joins TRBV20-1 to TRBJ2-1, with a tentative D call TRBD2 (7 bases). V lost 5 bases to trimming and J lost 7 bases, with 12 bases between them. The CDR3 has 12 amino acids. CDR1 is DFQATT, CDR2 SNEGSKA, per germline (reference sequence). The chain's CDR3 is CSAGGGGNEQFF. In nucleotides, the CDR3 is TGCAGTGCTGGGGGGGGCGGAAATGAGCAGTTCTTC.

This clonotype appeared a few times. This chain connects TRBV29-1 to TRBJ1-1, with 7 bases matching TRBD1. The J segment lost 4 bases and the V segment lost 4 bases, leaving 3 bases of the junction unmatched. CDR3 size: 12 residues. Germline V gene sequence: CDR1 SQVTM, CDR2 ANQGSEA. In DNA form, the CDR3 reads TGCAGCGTTGTGGCAGGGGGCACTGAAGCTTTCTTT. It specifies CSVVAGGTEAFF.

This clonotype was found a few times. The rearrangement joins TRBV20-1 to TRBJ2-1; D is unclear. The CDR3 length is 12 residues. Trimming removed 5 bases from V and 3 bases from J, with 8 bases in between. Germline V gene sequence: CDR1 DFQATT, CDR2 SNEGSKA (reference sequence). The CDR3 coding sequence is TGCAGTGCTGTAAAGCTCTACAATGAGCAGTTCTTC. As protein: CSAVKLYNEQFF.

This clonotype was seen a handful of times. The chain is built from TRBV12-3 or TRBV12-4 and TRBJ1-6; D ambiguous. There are 13 residues in the CDR3. Trimming removed 3 bases at V and 14 bases at J, with 14 bases between. The CDR3 is CASSFFSREALHF. The CDR3 DNA is TGTGCCAGCAGTTTTTTCTCACGGGAGGCCCTCCACTTT.

The chain recombines TRBV9 with TRBJ1-6, with a possible D match to TRBD1 (5 bases). CDR1 and CDR2 (germline): SGDLS, YYNGEE. The V and J ends lost 4 bases and 8 bases respectively, with 13 bases between them. This CDR3 region has 14 residues. The CDR3 protein is CASSPQTGDSPLHF. CDR3 in DNA: TGTGCCAGCAGCCCTCAGACGGGGGATTCACCCCTCCACTTT.

The chain has TRBV15 and TRBJ2-1; D is unclear. The germline gives CDR1 LNHNV, CDR2 YYDKDF (reference sequence). This CDR3 is built from 15 residues. V was pared by 0 bases and J by 7 bases, with 13 bases between. This CDR3 reads CATSRDKIPTNEQFF. The CDR3 coding sequence is TGTGCCACCAGCAGAGATAAGATCCCTACGAATGAGCAGTTCTTC. The full variable domain, with the rest looked up from reference TRBV15 and TRBJ2-1, is DAMVIQNPRYQVTQFGKPVTLSCSQTLNHNVMYWYQQKSSQAPKLLFHYYDKDFNNEADTPDNFQSRRPNTSFCFLDIRSPGLGDTAMYLCATSRDKIPTNEQFFGPGTRLTVL.

This clonotype was seen more than once but under ten times. The J gene is TRBJ2-5, the V gene TRBV27, with 14 bases matching TRBD2. CDR1 is MNHEY and CDR2 is SMNVEV in the germline V gene (reference sequence). The CDR3 length is 17 residues. The J segment lost 1 base and the V segment lost 5 bases, leaving 6 bases of the junction unmatched. The DNA of the CDR3 is TGTGCCAGCAGTCCGCGGACTAGCGGGAGGAGCCAAGAGACCCAGTACTTC. It yields the protein CASSPRTSGRSQETQYF.

This clonotype has only a few counts. At one boundary the junction diverges from the germline segment, which might be a read error. This chain joins TRBV28 and TRBJ2-3; the D gene is possibly TRBD1 (5 bases). Germline V gene sequence: CDR1 MDHEN, CDR2 SYDVKM. There are 19 residues in the CDR3. CDR3 nucleotides: TGTGCCAGCAGTTTCCGTCTGTTCGTGACAGAACCCGGCACGGATACGCAGTATTTT. As protein: CASSFRLFVTEPGTDTQYF. The full variable domain, its missing parts supplied by reference TRBV28 and TRBJ2-3, is DVKVTQSSRYLVKRTGEKVFLECVQDMDHENMFWYRQDPGLGLRLIYFSYDVKMKEKGDIPEGYSVSREKKERFSLILESASTNQTSMYLCASSFRLFVTEPGTDTQYFGPGTRLTVL.

V gene TRBV20-1 combines with J gene TRBJ2-1, with 9 bases identical to TRBD2. Unmatched junction bases numbered 10, after V lost 0 bases and J lost 7 bases. The CDR3 length is 16 residues. Germline V gives CDR1 DFQATT, CDR2 SNEGSKA (reference sequence). Here the CDR3 DNA reads TGCAGTGCTAGAGATTCCAGAGCGGGAGGTTTTAATGAGCAGTTCTTC. Amino acids: CSARDSRAGGFNEQFF.

This clonotype was detected a few times. CDR3 coding DNA: TGTGCCAGCAGCGTCGCAGGCTCCATGAACACTGAAGCTTTCTTT. This sequence encodes CASSVAGSMNTEAFF. The chain recombines TRBV9 with TRBJ1-1; D unclear. Looked up from germline, CDR1 is SGDLS and CDR2 is YYNGEE. V dropped 2 bases and J dropped 0 bases, with 11 bases sitting between them. The CDR3 length is 15 residues.

The sample holds a few counts of this clonotype. The chain uses TRBV5-1 and TRBJ2-3; TRBD2 matches at 10 bases. The junction had 7 bases not matched to a gene; V was cut back by 7 bases and J by 2 bases. Per the germline V gene, CDR1 is SGHRS and CDR2 is YFSETQ. The CDR3 covers 15 residues. The CDR3 DNA sequence: TGCGCCAGCTACTATAGCGGGGGGACCACAGATACGCAGTATTTT. Translated, it gives CASYYSGGTTDTQYF.

The rearrangement uses TRBV12-3 or TRBV12-4 and TRBJ2-2, with D uncertain. Between the trimmed V and J ends, which lost 6 bases and 0 bases, there was a span of 17 bases. The CDR3 runs to 17 residues. In nucleotides, the CDR3 is TGTGCCAGCAGGGTAACGGTCCCTTTTTCGAACACCGGGGAGCTGTTTTTT. Protein: CASRVTVPFSNTGELFF.

This clonotype has just a few counts. This chain joins TRBV18 and TRBJ1-1; D possibly corresponds to TRBD1 (5 bases). This CDR3 region has 13 residues. The V end was cut by 6 bases, the J end by 7 bases, with 15 bases between. Looked up from germline, CDR1 is KGHSH and CDR2 is LQKENI. CDR3 region: CASSGQARLEAFF. Here the CDR3 DNA reads TGTGCCAGCTCGGGGCAGGCTCGCCTTGAAGCTTTCTTT.

This clonotype showed up many times. The chain couples TRBV11-2 to TRBJ1-3, with D possibly TRBD1 on 5 matching bases. V lost 4 bases, J lost 4 bases, and 20 bases lay in between. Germline lookup yields CDR1 SGHAT and CDR2 FQNNGV. This CDR3 is 17 amino acids long. The CDR3, as DNA: TGTGCCAGCAGCTCCACCCGGGGCTCCATCCCGGGAAACACCATATATTTT. It specifies CASSSTRGSIPGNTIYF.

The V and J genes are TRBV12-3 or TRBV12-4 and TRBJ2-1, with TRBD1 matching over 8 bases. V lost 6 bases and J lost 0; bases outside the gene matches: 7. CDR3 length: 16 residues. DNA of the CDR3: TGTGCCAGCAGCCGAGACAGGGGTCTCTCCTACAATGAGCAGTTCTTC. This codes for CASSRDRGLSYNEQFF.

This clonotype has ten or more counts. The chain joins TRBV12-3 or TRBV12-4 to TRBJ1-5; D is undetermined. V was cut by 3 bases and J by 5 bases, with 5 bases left in between. The CDR3 has 12 amino acids. The CDR3 spells CASSLAHQPQHF. The DNA for the CDR3 is TGTGCCAGCAGTTTGGCCCATCAGCCCCAGCATTTT.